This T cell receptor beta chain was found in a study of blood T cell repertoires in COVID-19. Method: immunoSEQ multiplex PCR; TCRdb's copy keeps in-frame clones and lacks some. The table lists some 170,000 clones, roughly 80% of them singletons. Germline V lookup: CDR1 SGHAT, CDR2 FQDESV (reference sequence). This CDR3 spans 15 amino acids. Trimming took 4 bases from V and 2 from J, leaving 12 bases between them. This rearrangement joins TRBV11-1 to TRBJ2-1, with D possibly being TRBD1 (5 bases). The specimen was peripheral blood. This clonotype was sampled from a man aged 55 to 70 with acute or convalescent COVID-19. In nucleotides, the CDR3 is TGTGCCAGCAGCTCTTTAAGGGGCCCCTACAATGAGCAGTTCTTC. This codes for CASSSLRGPYNEQFF. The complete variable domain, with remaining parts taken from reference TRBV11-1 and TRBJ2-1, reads EAEVAQSPRYKITEKSQAVAFWCDPISGHATLYWYRQILGQGPELLVQFQDESVVDDSQLPKDRFSAERLKGVDSTLKIQPAELGDSAMYLCASSSLRGPYNEQFFGPGTRLTVL.